The source of this T cell receptor (beta chain) is a study of blood T cell repertoires in COVID-19. About the research overall: PBMCs, B-cell-depleted T cells, or T cells provided the cDNA or gDNA that made up the material.

Data came from immunoSEQ multiplex PCR; TCRdb stores just in-frame clones and leaves some out. The sample records tens of thousands of clones, around 80% being singletons. This clone was found a few times. The sequence was collected from a man aged 55 to 70 with active or convalescent COVID-19. The specimen was peripheral blood.

CDR3 amino acids: CASSSEGVSTDTQYF. DNA for the CDR3: TGTGCCAGCAGCTCCGAAGGGGTCAGCACAGATACGCAGTATTTT. J is TRBJ2-3 and V is TRBV7-9; tentatively, D is TRBD1 (5 bases). Germline CDR1 SEHNR, CDR2 FQNEAQ (reference sequence). This CDR3 spans 15 amino acids. V lost 4 bases and J 0 bases, leaving 11 bases between the germline ends.